The rows below give T cell receptor beta chains drawn from one sample of a study of shared clonotypes between healthy human individuals. The table came from immunoSEQ multiplex PCR; TCRdb's copy has only in-frame clones and leaves some out. The sample lists about 2 million clones; 85% to 95% were seen once. Sequencing was performed on naive CD4+ T cells sorted from blood. Receptors were obtained from a man between 18 and 29 years old in good health. Both conserved end residues are part of each CDR3. Each record gives: clone size, D gene, V gene, J gene, CDR3 length, CDR3 protein, CDR3 DNA. The D gene is left open where the match is weak. Clone size, where shown, is once, few, many, or a class for clones that have expanded.

clone_size: NA; d_call: TRBD2; v_call: TRBV29-1; j_call: TRBJ2-2; cdr3_length: 15; cdr3_aa: CSVASGMKNTGELFF; cdr3_nt: TGCAGCGTTGCTAGCGGGATGAAGAACACCGGGGAGCTGTTTTTT
clone_size: NA; d_call: TRBD1; v_call: TRBV4-2; j_call: TRBJ1-5; cdr3_length: 15; cdr3_aa: CASSFDRGNNQPQHF; cdr3_nt: TGTGCCAGCAGCTTCGACAGGGGGAACAATCAGCCCCAGCATTTT
clone_size: NA; d_call: NA; v_call: TRBV7-2; j_call: TRBJ1-2; cdr3_length: 16; cdr3_aa: CASSLVGPGQNYGYTF; cdr3_nt: TGTGCCAGCAGCTTAGTAGGCCCCGGACAGAACTATGGCTACACCTTC
clone_size: NA; d_call: TRBD1; v_call: TRBV18; j_call: TRBJ2-7; cdr3_length: 15; cdr3_aa: CASSLSTDRAYEQYF; cdr3_nt: TGTGCCAGCTCACTTTCGACCGACAGGGCTTACGAGCAGTACTTC
clone_size: NA; d_call: TRBD1; v_call: TRBV7-8; j_call: TRBJ1-1; cdr3_length: 15; cdr3_aa: CASSLRGQGAPEAFF; cdr3_nt: TGTGCCAGCAGCTTAAGGGGACAGGGGGCCCCTGAAGCTTTCTTT
clone_size: NA; d_call: TRBD1; v_call: TRBV5-1; j_call: TRBJ1-2; cdr3_length: 13; cdr3_aa: CASSSGTEYGYTF; cdr3_nt: TGCGCCAGCAGCTCCGGGACAGAGTATGGCTACACCTTC
clone_size: once; d_call: NA; v_call: TRBV5-1; j_call: TRBJ2-3; cdr3_length: 18; cdr3_aa: CASSVRTLTPTASDTQYF; cdr3_nt: TGCGCCAGCAGCGTCAGGACCCTCACACCTACTGCCTCAGATACGCAGTATTTT
clone_size: NA; d_call: NA; v_call: TRBV11-2; j_call: TRBJ1-3; cdr3_length: 15; cdr3_aa: CASSLEPQFGNTIYF; cdr3_nt: TGTGCCAGCAGCTTAGAGCCCCAATTCGGAAACACCATATATTTT
clone_size: once; d_call: NA; v_call: TRBV7-2; j_call: TRBJ1-4; cdr3_length: 13; cdr3_aa: CASSLGAGEKLFF; cdr3_nt: TGTGCCAGCAGCTTAGGTGCAGGGGAAAAACTGTTTTTT
clone_size: NA; d_call: TRBD2; v_call: TRBV27; j_call: TRBJ2-7; cdr3_length: 14; cdr3_aa: CASSPGTSGYEQYF; cdr3_nt: TGTGCCAGCAGTCCTGGGACTAGCGGATACGAGCAGTACTTC
clone_size: once; d_call: TRBD2; v_call: TRBV9; j_call: TRBJ2-2; cdr3_length: 17; cdr3_aa: CASSLTPGLGDTGELFF; cdr3_nt: TGTGCCAGCAGCCTCACCCCGGGACTAGGGGACACCGGGGAGCTGTTTTTT
clone_size: NA; d_call: NA; v_call: TRBV21-1; j_call: TRBJ2-7; cdr3_length: 15; cdr3_aa: CASSKGVTGGREQYF; cdr3_nt: TGTGCCAGCAGCAAAGGGGTGACAGGGGGCAGGGAGCAGTACTTC
clone_size: NA; d_call: TRBD2; v_call: TRBV2; j_call: TRBJ2-7; cdr3_length: 17; cdr3_aa: CASSGRRTSGGHYEQCF; cdr3_nt: TGTGCCAGCAGTGGACGTCGGACTAGCGGGGGCCACTACGAGCAGTGCTTC
clone_size: once; d_call: NA; v_call: TRBV5-4; j_call: TRBJ2-7; cdr3_length: 13; cdr3_aa: CASSLGGGYEQYF; cdr3_nt: TGTGCCAGCAGCTTGGGTGGAGGATACGAGCAGTACTTC
clone_size: NA; d_call: TRBD1; v_call: TRBV18; j_call: TRBJ2-7; cdr3_length: 15; cdr3_aa: CASSPSETGGIKQYF; cdr3_nt: TGTGCCAGCTCACCCTCCGAGACAGGGGGCATTAAGCAGTACTTC
clone_size: NA; d_call: NA; v_call: TRBV7-9; j_call: TRBJ2-2; cdr3_length: 15; cdr3_aa: CASSLDPYGTGELFF; cdr3_nt: TGTGCCAGCAGCTTAGACCCGTATGGCACCGGGGAGCTGTTTTTT
clone_size: NA; d_call: NA; v_call: TRBV4-1; j_call: TRBJ2-5; cdr3_length: 15; cdr3_aa: CASSLSGASQETQYF; cdr3_nt: TGCGCCAGCAGCCTTTCGGGGGCCTCCCAAGAGACCCAGTACTTC
clone_size: NA; d_call: TRBD2; v_call: TRBV11-3; j_call: TRBJ2-3; cdr3_length: 15; cdr3_aa: CASSRTSGGSDTQYF; cdr3_nt: TGTGCCAGCAGCCGGACTAGCGGGGGGAGTGATACGCAGTATTTT
clone_size: NA; d_call: TRBD1; v_call: TRBV18; j_call: TRBJ2-7; cdr3_length: 14; cdr3_aa: CASSPPGGGYEQYF; cdr3_nt: TGTGCCAGCTCACCACCAGGGGGCGGATACGAGCAGTACTTC
clone_size: NA; d_call: NA; v_call: TRBV9; j_call: TRBJ1-2; cdr3_length: 15; cdr3_aa: CASSADAGTHYGYTF; cdr3_nt: TGTGCCAGCAGCGCTGATGCCGGGACACATTATGGCTACACCTTC